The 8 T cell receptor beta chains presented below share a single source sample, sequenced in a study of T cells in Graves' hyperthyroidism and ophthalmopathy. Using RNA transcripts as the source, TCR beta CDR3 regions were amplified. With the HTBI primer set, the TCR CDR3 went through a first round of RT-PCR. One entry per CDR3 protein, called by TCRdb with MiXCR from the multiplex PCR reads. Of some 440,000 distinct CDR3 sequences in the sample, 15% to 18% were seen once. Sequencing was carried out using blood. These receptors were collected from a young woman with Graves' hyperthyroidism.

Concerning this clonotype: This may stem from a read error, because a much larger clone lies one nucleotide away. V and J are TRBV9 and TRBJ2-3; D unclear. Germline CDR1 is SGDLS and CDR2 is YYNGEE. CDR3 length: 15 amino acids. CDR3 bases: TGTGCCAGCAACGTAGGTCCTGGGGGCACAGATACGCAGTATTTT. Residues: CASNVGPGGTDTQYF. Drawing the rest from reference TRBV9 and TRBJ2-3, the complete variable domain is DSGVTQTPKHLITATGQRVTLRCSPRSGDLSVYWYQQSLDQGLQFLIQYYNGEERAKGNILERFSAQQFPDLHSELNLSSLELGDSALYFCASNVGPGGTDTQYFGPGTRLTVL.

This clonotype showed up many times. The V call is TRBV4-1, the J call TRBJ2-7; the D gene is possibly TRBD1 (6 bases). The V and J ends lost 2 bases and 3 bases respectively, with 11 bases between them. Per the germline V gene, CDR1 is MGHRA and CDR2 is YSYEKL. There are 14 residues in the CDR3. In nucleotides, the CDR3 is TGCGCCAGCAGCCAAACACAGGGCCGCTACGAGCAGTACTTC. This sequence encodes CASSQTQGRYEQYF.

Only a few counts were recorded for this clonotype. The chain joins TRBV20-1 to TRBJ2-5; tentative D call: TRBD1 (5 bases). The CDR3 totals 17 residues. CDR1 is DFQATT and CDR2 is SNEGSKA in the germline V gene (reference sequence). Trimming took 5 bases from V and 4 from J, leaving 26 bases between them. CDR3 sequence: CSAGQTSGFSSLETQYF. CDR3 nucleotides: TGCAGTGCTGGTCAGACCTCAGGGTTTTCTTCGTTAGAGACCCAGTACTTC.

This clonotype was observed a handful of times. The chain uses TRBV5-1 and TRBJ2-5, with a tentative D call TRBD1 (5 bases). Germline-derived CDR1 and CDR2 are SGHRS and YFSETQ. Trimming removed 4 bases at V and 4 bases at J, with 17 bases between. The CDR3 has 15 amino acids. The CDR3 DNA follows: TGCGCCAGCAGCAGTGGACAAGGGCTGGGAGAGACCCAGTACTTC. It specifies CASSSGQGLGETQYF.

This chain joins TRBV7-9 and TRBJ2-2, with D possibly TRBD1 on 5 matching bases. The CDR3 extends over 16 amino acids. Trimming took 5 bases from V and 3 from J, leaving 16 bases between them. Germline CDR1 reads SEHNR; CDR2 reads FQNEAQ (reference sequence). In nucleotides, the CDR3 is TGTGCCAGCAGCCATGATGGGGCCGCGGACACCGGGGAGCTGTTTTTT. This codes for CASSHDGAADTGELFF.

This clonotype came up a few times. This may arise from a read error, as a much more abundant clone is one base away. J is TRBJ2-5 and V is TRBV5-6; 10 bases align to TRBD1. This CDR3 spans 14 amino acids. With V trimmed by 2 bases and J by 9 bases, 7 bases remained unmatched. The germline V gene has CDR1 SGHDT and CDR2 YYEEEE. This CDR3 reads CASSFGTGVEAQYF. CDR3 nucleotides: TGTGCCAGCAGCTTCGGGACAGGGGTCGAGGCCCAGTACTTC. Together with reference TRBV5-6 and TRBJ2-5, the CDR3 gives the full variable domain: DAGVTQSPTHLIKTRGQQVTLRCSPKSGHDTVSWYQQALGQGPQFIFQYYEEEERQRGNFPDRFSGHQFPNYSSELNVNALLLGDSALYLCASSFGTGVEAQYFGPGTRLLVL.

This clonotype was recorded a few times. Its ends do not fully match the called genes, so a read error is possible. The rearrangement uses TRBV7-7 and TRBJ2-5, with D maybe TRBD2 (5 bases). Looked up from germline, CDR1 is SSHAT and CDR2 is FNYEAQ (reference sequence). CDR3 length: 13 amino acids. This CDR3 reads CASSLGAEETQYF. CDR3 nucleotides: TGTGCTAGCAGCTTAGGAGCGGAAGAGACCCAGTACTTC.

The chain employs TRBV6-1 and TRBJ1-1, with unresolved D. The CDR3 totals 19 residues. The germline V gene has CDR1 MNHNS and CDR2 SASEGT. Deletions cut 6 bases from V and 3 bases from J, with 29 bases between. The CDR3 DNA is TGTGCCAGCAGCCTCACAGTTCGGACGGGAAGAAAAAGGGACACTGAAGCTTTCTTT. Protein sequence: CASSLTVRTGRKRDTEAFF.